The 29 T cell receptor beta chains below were found in one sample sequenced in a study of shared clonotypes between healthy human individuals. Assay: immunoSEQ multiplex PCR; the TCRdb copy retains only in-frame clones and omits some. The profile covers 550,000 to 850,000 clones, with about 74% appearing a single time and around 1.6% taken by the ten largest. The material sequenced was memory CD4+ T cells sorted from blood. Subset meaning: CD45RA-negative fraction. The receptor set was obtained from a woman younger than 45 in good health.

V and J are TRBV27 and TRBJ2-7; TRBD1 is a possible D gene (6 bases). Trimming took off 5 bases at V and 2 bases at J, with 19 bases between the two ends. CDR1 MNHEY and CDR2 SMNVEV come from the germline V gene (reference sequence). The CDR3 length is 16 residues. DNA for the CDR3: TGTGCCAGCAGTATAACAGGGTCCCTTGGAGCCTACGAGCAGTACTTC. Protein: CASSITGSLGAYEQYF.

The CDR3 DNA is TGTGCCATCTATGGCGGGGGCCGCTATGGCTACACCTTC. Residues: CAIYGGGRYGYTF. This chain uses TRBV28 with TRBJ1-2; perhaps TRBD1 as D (6 bases). Between the trimmed V and J ends, which lost 10 bases and 4 bases, there was a span of 16 bases. The CDR3 has 13 amino acids. Germline V lookup: CDR1 MDHEN, CDR2 SYDVKM.

This clone has more than one count but fewer than ten. This may stem from a read error, because a much larger clone lies one nucleotide away. This chain joins TRBV2 and TRBJ2-2; D remains unclear. This CDR3 is 14 amino acids long. The V end lost 1 base, the J end lost 0 bases, and 3 bases lay between the germline ends. Germline lookup yields CDR1 SNHLY and CDR2 FYNNEI. CDR3 loop: CASSEGANTGELFF. Written as DNA, the CDR3 is TGTGCCAGCAGTGAAGGGGCGAACACCGGGGAGCTGTTTTTT.

V is TRBV28 and J is TRBJ2-2, with 8 positions matching TRBD2. J gave up 3 bases and V 1 base, and 4 bases lay outside the gene matches. The germline gives CDR1 MDHEN, CDR2 SYDVKM. This CDR3 spans 16 amino acids. CDR3 in amino acids: CASSLSLAGYTGELFF. The CDR3 region has the DNA TGTGCCAGCAGTTTATCTCTAGCGGGTTACACCGGGGAGCTGTTTTTT. Based on the CDR3 plus reference TRBV28 and TRBJ2-2, the full variable domain is DVKVTQSSRYLVKRTGEKVFLECVQDMDHENMFWYRQDPGLGLRLIYFSYDVKMKEKGDIPEGYSVSREKKERFSLILESASTNQTSMYLCASSLSLAGYTGELFFGEGSRLTVL.

This clone was picked up many times. A read error may produce the germline difference seen at one junction end. This rearrangement joins TRBV7-9 to TRBJ1-2; TRBD1 is a possible D gene (6 bases). Per the germline V gene, CDR1 is SEHNR and CDR2 is FQNEAQ (reference sequence). This CDR3 contains 11 residues. CDR3 residues: CASTDDRPFAF. The CDR3 bases are TGTGCCAGCACCGACGACAGGCCCTTCGCCTTC.

Here the CDR3 DNA reads TGCGCCAGCAGTGAGAGGGGGTCGAATGAGGGTGAAAAACTGTTTTTT. Its protein product is CASSERGSNEGEKLFF. This sequence joins TRBV10-2 and TRBJ1-4; a weak D match, TRBD1 (6 bases). Germline V lookup: CDR1 WSHSY, CDR2 SAAADI. The CDR3 is 16 amino acids. V lost 2 bases and J 7 bases, leaving 17 bases between the germline ends.

This clone was picked up one time. In the same sample, other DNA sequences code for this CDR3. V and J are TRBV28 and TRBJ1-2; 8 bases match TRBD1. Germline CDR1 MDHEN, CDR2 SYDVKM. Trimming at V came to 6 bases and at J to 0 bases, leaving 3 bases not matched to a gene. This CDR3 comprises 14 residues. CDR3 sequence (DNA): TGTGCCAGCAGAGACAGGGGAGCTAACTATGGCTACACCTTC. Its protein product is CASRDRGANYGYTF.

This clone was recorded once. The rearrangement links TRBV5-1 to TRBJ2-5; TRBD2 might be the D (5 bases). Germline assignment: CDR1 SGHRS and CDR2 YFSETQ. The CDR3 length is 14 residues. The V gene lost 0 bases and the J gene lost 4 bases, with 10 bases spanning the gap. The CDR3 here is CASSLEFGGETQYF. In DNA, the CDR3 is TGCGCCAGCAGCTTGGAGTTCGGAGGAGAGACCCAGTACTTC.

This clone was seen more than once but under ten times. This chain links TRBV23-1 with TRBJ1-5; D is ambiguous. TRBV23-1 is classed as an ORF, of uncertain function. This CDR3 is 17 amino acids long. V lost 0 bases, J lost 0 bases, and 12 bases lay in between. In DNA form, the CDR3 reads TGCGCCAGCAGTCAATCGGTGCACGGTTATAGCAATCAGCCCCAGCATTTT. Translating it yields CASSQSVHGYSNQPQHF.

This clone was detected only once. V and J are TRBV27 and TRBJ2-1; D not resolved. V shed 3 bases and J shed 5 bases, with 11 bases lying between them. CDR1 is MNHEY, CDR2 SMNVEV, per germline (reference sequence). The CDR3 runs 14 residues. CDR3 nucleotide sequence: TGTGCCAGCAGTTTGCGCGTTATGAACAATGAGCAGTTCTTC. Translating gives CASSLRVMNNEQFF.

V gene TRBV30 combines with J gene TRBJ2-3, with a tentative D call TRBD2 (6 bases). CDR1 is GTSNPN, CDR2 SVGIG, per germline (reference sequence). Trimming took 0 bases from V and 4 from J, leaving 17 bases between them. This CDR3 is built from 16 residues. The CDR3 DNA follows: TGTGCCTGGAGTGTATCGGGGGTCGTCGGGGCAGATACGCAGTATTTT. This gives the protein CAWSVSGVVGADTQYF.

The V call is TRBV5-6, the J call TRBJ2-7, with D hard to call. Trimming took off 4 bases at V and 4 bases at J, with 6 bases between the two ends. The CDR3 is 11 amino acids. The germline CDR1 and CDR2 sequences are SGHDT and YYEEEE. The chain's CDR3 is CASSVRYEQYF. CDR3 sequence (DNA): TGTGCCAGCAGCGTCAGGTACGAGCAGTACTTC. The full variable domain, completed using reference TRBV5-6 and TRBJ2-7, is DAGVTQSPTHLIKTRGQQVTLRCSPKSGHDTVSWYQQALGQGPQFIFQYYEEEERQRGNFPDRFSGHQFPNYSSELNVNALLLGDSALYLCASSVRYEQYFGPGTRLTVT.

This sequence joins TRBV7-2 and TRBJ1-5; no firm D call. Per the germline V gene, CDR1 is SGHTA and CDR2 is FQGNSA. This CDR3 is built from 14 residues. Trimming left V 1 base short and J 9 bases short, with 13 bases between. CDR3 residues: CASSLVPASGPQHF. In DNA form, the CDR3 reads TGTGCCAGCAGCTTAGTTCCGGCCAGCGGGCCCCAGCATTTT.

A note on this clone: This CDR3 is also generated by other DNA sequences in the sample. The rearrangement links TRBV15 to TRBJ1-2, with D hard to call. The CDR3 is 12 residues long. CDR1 LNHNV and CDR2 YYDKDF come from the germline V gene (reference sequence). V was cut by 3 bases and J by 4 bases, with 6 bases left in between. This chain's CDR3 is CATSRDLYGYTF. The CDR3 bases are TGTGCCACCAGCAGGGATCTCTATGGCTACACCTTC.

The chain uses TRBV6-5 and TRBJ2-1, with unresolved D. Trimming took off 2 bases at V and 5 bases at J, with 1 base between the two ends. The CDR3 is made up of 11 amino acids. Looked up from germline, CDR1 is MNHEY and CDR2 is SVGAGI. CDR3 sequence: CASSYDNEQFF. The CDR3 bases are TGTGCCAGCAGTTACGACAATGAGCAGTTCTTC.

V gene TRBV7-9 combines with J gene TRBJ2-5, with TRBD1 matching over 7 bases. Looked up from germline, CDR1 is SEHNR and CDR2 is FQNEAQ (reference sequence). V dropped 5 bases and J dropped 5; count of bases not matched to a gene: 11. The CDR3 is 15 residues long. DNA of the CDR3: TGTGCCAGCAGCCCGAGCCCCGACAGGGCCGAGACCCAGTACTTC. Protein: CASSPSPDRAETQYF.

This rearrangement joins TRBV5-6 to TRBJ2-7; a weak D match, TRBD1 (6 bases). The germline gives CDR1 SGHDT, CDR2 YYEEEE. This CDR3 contains 12 residues. V lost 1 base, J lost 9 bases, and 11 bases lay in between. The CDR3: CASSLLGAGQYF. DNA for the CDR3: TGTGCCAGCAGCTTGTTGGGGGCCGGGCAGTACTTC.

The gene calls are TRBV5-5 and TRBJ2-4; the D gene is possibly TRBD2 (6 bases). The ends were cut back, 3 bases at V and 3 bases at J, with 7 bases in the middle. CDR3 length: 13 residues. The germline gives CDR1 SGHKS, CDR2 YYEKEE (reference sequence). CDR3 loop: CASSSGSKNIQYF. CDR3 nucleotide sequence: TGTGCCAGCAGCTCCGGGAGCAAAAACATTCAGTACTTC.

The gene calls are TRBV7-2 and TRBJ2-7, with no clear D. Trimming took 2 bases from V and 6 from J, leaving 17 bases between them. CDR3 length: 15 residues. In germline, CDR1 is SGHTA, CDR2 FQGNSA. Here the CDR3 DNA reads TGTGCCAGCAGCTTATATAACCCGGCAGTCTCCGAGCAGTACTTC. It is translated as CASSLYNPAVSEQYF.

CDR3 region: CASGSGLDTSVATQYF. As DNA, the CDR3 is TGCGCCAGTGGGTCTGGACTAGACACCTCTGTTGCTACGCAGTATTTT. The chain is built from TRBV5-1 and TRBJ2-3; 7 bases are a match to TRBD2. The V segment lost 8 bases and the J segment 8 bases; nucleotides outside the gene matches: 20. CDR1 and CDR2 from the germline V gene are SGHRS and YFSETQ. This CDR3 region has 16 residues.

The chain links TRBV4-1 to TRBJ2-4, with D uncertain. Deletions cut 2 bases from V and 6 bases from J, with 14 bases between. CDR3 length equals 15 residues. Germline CDR1 reads MGHRA; CDR2 reads YSYEKL. The CDR3 DNA is TGCGCCAGCAGCCAACCGGTGACTTCGCTAAACATTCAGTACTTC. Amino acids: CASSQPVTSLNIQYF.

The CDR3 here is CASSLSFTGELFF. The DNA for the CDR3 is TGTGCCAGCAGTCTTAGCTTCACCGGGGAGCTGTTTTTT. V is TRBV28 and J is TRBJ2-2; D not certain. The CDR3 is 13 amino acids. Germline V gene sequence: CDR1 MDHEN, CDR2 SYDVKM. V lost 5 bases to trimming and J lost 4 bases, with 8 bases between them.

This sequence joins TRBV16 and TRBJ2-4; D not certain. The CDR3 contains 15 residues. CDR1 is KGHSY, CDR2 FQNENV, per germline. Trimming left V 4 bases short and J 7 bases short, with 17 bases between. CDR3 in amino acids: CASSPNKASVNIQYF. CDR3 bases: TGTGCCAGCAGCCCGAACAAGGCCTCCGTTAACATTCAGTACTTC.

The J gene is TRBJ1-1, the V gene TRBV7-9; maybe TRBD1 (5 bases). The CDR3 runs to 14 residues. Germline loops: CDR1 SEHNR, CDR2 FQNEAQ (reference sequence). The ends were cut back, 4 bases at V and 5 bases at J, with 14 bases in the middle. The CDR3 coding sequence is TGTGCCAGCAGCTCCAGGGAACAGCGTACTGAAGCTTTCTTT. Translation: CASSSREQRTEAFF.

The chain joins TRBV15 to TRBJ1-5, with a tentative D call TRBD1 (6 bases). The CDR3 covers 13 residues. Germline V lookup: CDR1 LNHNV, CDR2 YYDKDF (reference sequence). V lost 9 bases to trimming and J lost 7 bases, with 16 bases between them. Here the CDR3 DNA reads TGTGCCACAGCTGCGGGGGGCGGACAGCCCCAGCATTTT. This translates into CATAAGGGQPQHF.

Only a few counts were recorded for this clone. The genes are TRBV10-1 and TRBJ2-1; TRBD1 or TRBD2 may be the D gene (5 bases each). V shed 1 base and J shed 3 bases, with 10 bases lying between them. Germline-derived CDR1 and CDR2 are WNHNN and SYGVQD (reference sequence). The CDR3 runs to 15 residues. The CDR3 bases are TGCGCCAGCAGTGAGTTTGTGGGGGACTACAATGAGCAGTTCTTC. Encoded protein: CASSEFVGDYNEQFF.

This clone occurred once. The chain couples TRBV25-1 to TRBJ2-7, with TRBD1 identical over 7 bases. Germline loops: CDR1 MGHDK, CDR2 SYGVNS. J gave up 1 base and V 5 bases, and 11 bases lay outside the gene matches. The CDR3 length is 16 residues. CDR3 nucleotides: TGTGCCAGCAGTCCCCAAGACAGGGTGACTTCCTACGAGCAGTACTTC. Translation gives CASSPQDRVTSYEQYF.

This chain links TRBV7-3 with TRBJ1-1; TRBD1 is a possible D gene (5 bases). Germline V gene lookup returns CDR1 SGHTA and CDR2 FQGTGA. V was shortened by 5 bases and J by 4 bases, with 14 bases between the two germline ends. The CDR3 runs to 14 residues. The CDR3 loop is CASSLNGGGTEAFF. Here the CDR3 DNA reads TGTGCCAGCAGCCTTAATGGGGGAGGCACTGAAGCTTTCTTT.

The chain has TRBV7-2 and TRBJ2-7; 13 positions agree with TRBD2. V was clipped by 6 bases and J by 4 bases; unmatched bases: 12. The germline CDR1 and CDR2 sequences are SGHTA and FQGNSA. The CDR3 covers 17 residues. This chain's CDR3 is CASRSALAGGKGYEQYF. CDR3 DNA: TGTGCCAGCAGATCCGCACTAGCGGGAGGGAAGGGTTACGAGCAGTACTTC.